The 22 T cell receptor beta chains below all came from one sample that was sequenced in a study of technical replicates of blood from a handful of donors. Using immunoSEQ multiplex PCR, the repertoire was profiled, and TCRdb retains in-frame clones only, with some absent. The sample yields some 74,000 clones, just under 95% seen once. The sequenced sample was T cells isolated from PBMCs. The receptor set was obtained from a human donor in good health.

This rearrangement joins TRBV27 to TRBJ2-7, with 9 bases fitting TRBD2. J was trimmed by 4 bases and V by 3 bases; bases with no gene match: 4. The CDR3 extends over 14 amino acids. CDR1 and CDR2 from the germline V gene are MNHEY and SMNVEV (reference sequence). CDR3 DNA sequence: TGTGCCAGCAGTTTGGCTAGCGGGATATACGAGCAGTACTTC. This codes for CASSLASGIYEQYF.

This clone is a singleton in its sample. The chain couples TRBV11-2 to TRBJ2-2; 9 nucleotides line up with TRBD1. CDR3 length equals 16 residues. V was pared by 2 bases and J by 6 bases, with 7 bases of the junction left unmatched. Germline V CDR1 and CDR2: SGHAT, FQNNGV. This CDR3 is CASSLWDRVEPGELFF. The CDR3 DNA reads as TGTGCCAGCAGCTTATGGGACAGGGTGGAACCCGGGGAGCTGTTTTTT.

The chain uses TRBV4-1 and TRBJ2-7, with D possibly TRBD1 on 5 matching bases. The CDR3 is made up of 15 amino acids. CDR1 and CDR2 (germline): MGHRA, YSYEKL. Trimming shortened V by 1 base and J by 6 bases, and 16 bases separated the two germline ends. The CDR3, as DNA: TGCGCCAGCAGCCAAGTCCCACCTCAGGGTGGCGAGCAGTACTTC. Protein product: CASSQVPPQGGEQYF.

The chain employs TRBV19 and TRBJ2-7; possible D gene TRBD2, 5 bases. Trimming took 3 bases from V and 1 from J, leaving 13 bases between them. Germline CDR1 LNHDA, CDR2 SQIVND (reference sequence). This CDR3 is 15 amino acids long. The CDR3: CASSMGAGGSYEQYF. In DNA, the CDR3 is TGTGCCAGTAGTATGGGAGCAGGAGGATCCTACGAGCAGTACTTC.

The CDR3 loop is CASSYRLAGADNEQFF. For the CDR3, the DNA is TGTGCCAGCAGTTACCGACTAGCGGGAGCGGACAATGAGCAGTTCTTC. The chain links TRBV6-5 to TRBJ2-1; 12 bases are a match to TRBD2. This CDR3 contains 16 residues. V dropped 2 bases and J dropped 5; count of bases not matched to a gene: 4. Germline CDR1 reads MNHEY; CDR2 reads SVGAGI.

This clone was found a few times. The chain recombines TRBV28 with TRBJ2-5; the match to TRBD1 covers 7 bases. The CDR3 sequence is 15 residues long. Germline V gene sequence: CDR1 MDHEN, CDR2 SYDVKM. Losses at the gene ends were 3 bases for V and 4 bases for J; bases not matched to a gene: 8. CDR3 sequence (DNA): TGTGCCAGCAGTTTTGACAGGGCCACTGTAGAGACCCAGTACTTC. The encoded protein is CASSFDRATVETQYF.

This rearrangement joins TRBV28 to TRBJ1-2; perhaps TRBD1 as D (6 bases). Looked up from germline, CDR1 is MDHEN and CDR2 is SYDVKM. With 5 bases removed from V and 2 bases from J, the gap between germline ends came to 21 bases. CDR3 length: 17 amino acids. This CDR3 is CASSVLRRDTTNYGYTF. The CDR3 bases are TGTGCCAGCAGTGTTCTTCGCCGGGACACGACCAACTATGGCTACACCTTC.

The chain employs TRBV5-1 and TRBJ2-2; D is perhaps TRBD1 (6 bases). Germline V CDR1 and CDR2: SGHRS, YFSETQ. CDR3 length: 16 residues. V was trimmed by 1 base and J by 1 base, leaving 11 bases between them. CDR3 bases: TGCGCCAGCAGCTTGATACAGGGAAGGAACACCGGGGAGCTGTTTTTT. It is translated as CASSLIQGRNTGELFF.

This chain joins TRBV15 and TRBJ1-5; 7 bases are a match to TRBD1. V shed 0 bases and J 7 bases; nucleotides not matched to a gene: 6. CDR1 is LNHNV, CDR2 YYDKDF, per germline (reference sequence). The CDR3 is 15 amino acids. The CDR3 sequence is CATSRDAGGRQPQHF. The CDR3 DNA reads TGTGCCACCAGCAGAGATGCAGGGGGAAGGCAGCCCCAGCATTTT.

This rearrangement joins TRBV27 to TRBJ2-7; 7 bases match TRBD1. V shed 7 bases, J shed 0 bases, and the junction held 6 bases outside the gene matches. Germline V gene lookup returns CDR1 MNHEY and CDR2 SMNVEV (reference sequence). There are 14 residues in the CDR3. The CDR3 loop is CASTVTGASYEQYF. Written as DNA, the CDR3 is TGTGCCAGCACCGTTACAGGGGCCTCCTACGAGCAGTACTTC.

This chain uses TRBV6-5 with TRBJ1-1; 8 bases align to TRBD1. This CDR3 is 15 amino acids long. The trim removed 2 bases at V and 0 bases at J, leaving 2 bases unmatched. CDR1 is MNHEY and CDR2 is SVGAGI in the germline V gene. CDR3 DNA: TGTGCCAGCAGTTACGCACAGGGGGTGAACACTGAAGCTTTCTTT. It encodes CASSYAQGVNTEAFF.

V is TRBV10-1 and J is TRBJ1-2, with no clear D. CDR3 length equals 11 residues. CDR1 is WNHNN, CDR2 SYGVQD, per germline (reference sequence). V lost 9 bases to trimming and J lost 8 bases, with 13 bases between them. CDR3 in amino acids: CARTPGAGYTF. In nucleotides, the CDR3 is TGCGCCAGGACACCGGGAGCCGGCTACACCTTC.

The chain has TRBV7-8 and TRBJ2-7; TRBD2 matches 9 bases. The CDR3 spans 16 residues. The germline CDR1 and CDR2 sequences are SGHVS and FQNEAQ. The junction had 3 bases not matched to a gene; V was cut back by 0 bases and J by 0 bases. The CDR3 loop is CASSLAASGISYEQYF. The CDR3 DNA sequence: TGTGCCAGCAGCTTAGCGGCTAGCGGGATCTCCTACGAGCAGTACTTC.

The chain joins TRBV11-2 to TRBJ2-5, with D possibly being TRBD2 (6 bases). The V end lost 5 bases, the J end lost 7 bases, and 32 bases lay between the germline ends. CDR1 is SGHAT, CDR2 FQNNGV, per germline. CDR3 length equals 19 residues. DNA of the CDR3: TGTGCCAGCAGCCCGTCAGGGAATAGGGCGGGACGGACCCGAATGACCCAGTACTTC. Protein sequence: CASSPSGNRAGRTRMTQYF.

This clone showed up just once. This chain links TRBV7-9 with TRBJ2-7, with a tentative D call TRBD2 (5 bases). CDR3 size: 12 residues. The ends were cut back, 4 bases at V and 4 bases at J, with 8 bases in the middle. Germline V gene sequence: CDR1 SEHNR, CDR2 FQNEAQ (reference sequence). The CDR3 protein is CASSYPGYEQYF. CDR3 nucleotides: TGTGCCAGCAGCTACCCGGGATACGAGCAGTACTTC.

The chain couples TRBV13 to TRBJ1-1; TRBD1 aligns across 7 bases. The CDR3 has 14 residues. Germline loops: CDR1 PRHDT, CDR2 FYEKMQ (reference sequence). V was pared by 3 bases and J by 5 bases, with 6 bases of the junction left unmatched. The CDR3 protein is CASSFQGGFTEAFF. The CDR3 nucleotides read TGTGCCAGCAGCTTCCAGGGGGGCTTTACTGAAGCTTTCTTT.

J is TRBJ2-2 and V is TRBV6-1; no clear D gene. The CDR3 is made up of 14 amino acids. V lost 5 bases, J lost 0 bases, and 7 bases lay in between. Germline lookup yields CDR1 MNHNS and CDR2 SASEGT. CDR3 amino acids: CASSRHPNTGELFF. The CDR3 nucleotides read TGTGCCAGCAGTAGACACCCGAACACCGGGGAGCTGTTTTTT.

The rearrangement joins TRBV2 to TRBJ1-4; D is unclear. The CDR3 totals 14 residues. Germline CDR1 is SNHLY and CDR2 is FYNNEI. V was trimmed by 7 bases and J by 7 bases, leaving 16 bases between them. The CDR3 sequence is CASILGFGGEKLFF. DNA of the CDR3: TGTGCCAGCATACTGGGATTTGGAGGTGAAAAACTGTTTTTT.

The rearrangement links TRBV11-3 to TRBJ1-1; 7 bases align to TRBD1. The CDR3 extends over 15 amino acids. Germline values: CDR1 SGHNT, CDR2 YENEEA. J gave up 0 bases and V 5 bases, and 6 bases lay outside the gene matches. The chain's CDR3 is CASSQTGQLNTEAFF. The CDR3 DNA reads as TGTGCCAGCAGCCAAACGGGACAGTTGAACACTGAAGCTTTCTTT.

The V and J genes are TRBV4-3 and TRBJ2-1; a weak D match, TRBD2 (6 bases). Germline V CDR1 and CDR2: LGHNA, YSLEER. This CDR3 spans 15 amino acids. Trimming pared 0 bases from V and 6 bases from J, leaving 12 bases between. CDR3 in amino acids: CASSQERPGSNEQFF. CDR3 DNA: TGCGCCAGCAGCCAAGAGCGCCCCGGGAGCAATGAGCAGTTCTTC.

This clone was seen only a few times. The rearrangement links TRBV7-9 to TRBJ1-1; the D gene is possibly TRBD1 (5 bases). Per the germline V gene, CDR1 is SEHNR and CDR2 is FQNEAQ (reference sequence). Trimming removed 5 bases at V and 5 bases at J, with 12 bases between. There are 13 residues in the CDR3. The CDR3 nucleotides read TGTGCCAGCAGCCCCAGGGTTGGGACTGAAGCTTTCTTT. Protein sequence: CASSPRVGTEAFF.

The genes are TRBV10-3 and TRBJ2-3; 12 bases agree with TRBD2. CDR1 is ENHRY, CDR2 SYGVKD, per germline. This CDR3 is 18 amino acids long. Trimming at V came to 4 bases and at J to 1 base, leaving 9 bases not matched to a gene. The CDR3: CAISARLAGERGTDTQYF. CDR3 DNA sequence: TGTGCCATCAGTGCAAGACTAGCGGGGGAAAGGGGCACAGATACGCAGTATTTT.